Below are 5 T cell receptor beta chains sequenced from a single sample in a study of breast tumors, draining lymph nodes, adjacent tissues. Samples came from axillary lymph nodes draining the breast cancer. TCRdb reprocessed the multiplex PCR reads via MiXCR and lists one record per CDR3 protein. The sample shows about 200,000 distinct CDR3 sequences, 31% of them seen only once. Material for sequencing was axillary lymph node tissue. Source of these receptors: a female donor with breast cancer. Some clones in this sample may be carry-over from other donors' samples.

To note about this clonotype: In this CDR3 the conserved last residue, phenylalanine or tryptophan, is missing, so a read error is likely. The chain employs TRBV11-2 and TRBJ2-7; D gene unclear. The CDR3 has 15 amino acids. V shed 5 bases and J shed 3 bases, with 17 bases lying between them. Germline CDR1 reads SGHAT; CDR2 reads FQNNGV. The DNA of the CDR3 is TGTGCCAGCAGCCCCCAGACGACCTCCTACTACGAGCAGTACCTC. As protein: CASSPQTTSYYEQYL.

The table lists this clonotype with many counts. The CDR3: CASSGDRTPYGYTF. The CDR3, as DNA: TGTGCCAGCAGCGGGGACAGGACCCCCTATGGCTACACCTTC. The chain has TRBV6-1 and TRBJ1-2, with TRBD1 identical over 8 bases. Losses at the gene ends were 6 bases for V and 4 bases for J; bases not matched to a gene: 7. The CDR3 runs to 14 residues. CDR1 and CDR2 from the germline V gene are MNHNS and SASEGT.

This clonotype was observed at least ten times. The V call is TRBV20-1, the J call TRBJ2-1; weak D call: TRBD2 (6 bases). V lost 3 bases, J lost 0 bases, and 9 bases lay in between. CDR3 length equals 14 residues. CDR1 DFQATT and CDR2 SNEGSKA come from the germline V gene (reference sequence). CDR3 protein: CSASGSGSYNEQFF. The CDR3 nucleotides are TGCAGTGCTAGCGGGAGCGGCTCCTACAATGAGCAGTTCTTC.

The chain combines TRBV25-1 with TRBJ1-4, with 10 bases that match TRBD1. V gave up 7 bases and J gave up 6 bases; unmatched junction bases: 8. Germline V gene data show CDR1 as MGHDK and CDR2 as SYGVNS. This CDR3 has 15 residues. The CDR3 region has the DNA TGTGCCAGCACTCCCCCCGGGACAGGGGATGAAAAACTGTTTTTT. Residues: CASTPPGTGDEKLFF.

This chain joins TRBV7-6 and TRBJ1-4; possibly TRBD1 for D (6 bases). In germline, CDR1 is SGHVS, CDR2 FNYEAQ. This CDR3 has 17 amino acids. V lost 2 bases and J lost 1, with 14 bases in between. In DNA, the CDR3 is TGTGCCAGCAGCTTATTCGGCGAGACAGGAACTAATGAAAAACTGTTTTTT. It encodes CASSLFGETGTNEKLFF.